This T cell receptor (beta chain) is drawn from a study of T cell changes during pregnancy in multiple sclerosis. Method: immunoSEQ multiplex PCR; TCRdb's copy keeps in-frame clones and lacks some. The table includes tens of thousands of clones, roughly 93% detected once. The starting material was CD8+ T cells from peripheral blood mononuclear cells, obtained in the second trimester of pregnancy. This clonotype was obtained from a female donor with multiple sclerosis, enrolled in a pregnancy study.

The CDR3 nucleotides are TGTGCCAGCAGCTTTATTCGGGACTCATCCTACGAGCAGTACTTC. Translated: CASSFIRDSSYEQYF. The rearrangement joins TRBV11-2 to TRBJ2-7; D is perhaps TRBD2 (6 bases). The germline V and J ends were trimmed by 3 bases and 1 base, with 13 bases remaining between them. CDR1 is SGHAT and CDR2 is FQNNGV in the germline V gene. This CDR3 is built from 15 residues.